The 30 T cell receptor beta chains reported below all come from one sample, sequenced in a study of blood T cell repertoires in COVID-19. Clones were read by immunoSEQ multiplex PCR, and TCRdb kept only the in-frame ones, dropping some. Of 300,000 to 400,000 clones listed, roughly 86% are singletons. Sequencing was done on a sample of peripheral blood. The receptors stem from an older woman with COVID-19, enrolled during active disease.

This chain links TRBV19 with TRBJ2-1, with D perhaps TRBD2 (5 bases). The ends were cut back, 0 bases at V and 6 bases at J, with 6 bases in the middle. Germline CDR1 and CDR2: LNHDA and SQIVND (reference sequence). This CDR3 is built from 13 residues. CDR3 DNA sequence: TGTGCCAGTAGTATAGACGGGGTCAATGAGCAGTTCTTC. This translates into CASSIDGVNEQFF. Full variable domain (rest looked up from reference TRBV19 and TRBJ2-1): DGGITQSPKYLFRKEGQNVTLSCEQNLNHDAMYWYRQDPGQGLRLIYYSQIVNDFQKGDIAEGYSVSREKKESFPLTVTSAQKNPTAFYLCASSIDGVNEQFFGPGTRLTVL.

This rearrangement joins TRBV24-1 to TRBJ2-5; no clear D gene. Trimming shortened V by 4 bases and J by 1 base, and 6 bases separated the two germline ends. Germline values: CDR1 KGHDR, CDR2 SFDVKD. The CDR3 loop spans 13 amino acids. The CDR3 DNA is TGTGCCACCAGTGAGGGCAGCCAAGAGACCCAGTACTTC. This sequence encodes CATSEGSQETQYF.

The CDR3 sequence: CASSLALVGGHGYTF. Here the CDR3 DNA reads TGTGCCAGCAGCTTAGCGCTGGTCGGTGGGCATGGCTACACCTTC. The rearrangement joins TRBV7-9 to TRBJ1-2; D is uncertain. Trimming took off 0 bases at V and 6 bases at J, with 14 bases between the two ends. The CDR3 contains 15 residues. CDR1 is SEHNR, CDR2 FQNEAQ, per germline (reference sequence).

The genes are TRBV19 and TRBJ1-5; no reliable D call. The V gene's germline CDR1 is LNHDA and CDR2 SQIVND (reference sequence). This CDR3 comprises 13 residues. Deletions cut 6 bases from V and 4 bases from J, with 10 bases between. CDR3 amino acids: CASSPYGNQPQHF. The CDR3 bases are TGTGCCAGTAGCCCCTACGGTAATCAGCCCCAGCATTTT.

The chain combines TRBV5-4 with TRBJ1-4; no firm D call. The CDR3 extends over 12 amino acids. Germline V CDR1 and CDR2: SGHNT, YYREEE (reference sequence). Trimming took off 2 bases at V and 8 bases at J, with 7 bases between the two ends. CDR3 sequence reads: CASSFSREKLFF. In DNA, the CDR3 is TGTGCCAGCAGCTTCTCGAGGGAAAAACTGTTTTTT.

This rearrangement joins TRBV19 to TRBJ2-2, with D uncertain. Germline lookup yields CDR1 LNHDA and CDR2 SQIVND (reference sequence). This CDR3 comprises 14 residues. V lost 5 bases and J 6 bases, leaving 13 bases between the germline ends. CDR3 loop: CASSDPSRAGELFF. In DNA form, the CDR3 reads TGTGCCAGTAGTGACCCCAGTCGGGCCGGGGAGCTGTTTTTT.

V is TRBV11-2 and J is TRBJ2-3; D is unclear. Trimming removed 5 bases from V and 2 bases from J, with 5 bases in between. The V gene's germline CDR1 is SGHAT and CDR2 FQNNGV. CDR3 length: 12 residues. The CDR3 loop reads CASSPHTDTQYF. CDR3 in DNA: TGTGCCAGCAGCCCCCACACAGATACGCAGTATTTT.

The CDR3: CASSLVAGDYNEQFF. The CDR3 bases are TGTGCCAGCAGCTTGGTGGCGGGGGATTACAATGAGCAGTTCTTC. V and J are TRBV5-6 and TRBJ2-1; TRBD2 matches 7 bases. CDR3 size: 15 residues. Trimming removed 0 bases from V and 4 bases from J; junction bases left unmatched: 4. The germline gives CDR1 SGHDT, CDR2 YYEEEE.

The DNA of the CDR3 is TGTGCCAGCAGCCTTACATATACCTACGAGCAGTACTTC. It codes for CASSLTYTYEQYF. The gene calls are TRBV3-1 (or the pseudogene TRBV3-2) and TRBJ2-7; D not certain. Trimming pared 4 bases from V and 2 bases from J, leaving 9 bases between. CDR3 length: 13 amino acids. CDR1 is LGHDT, CDR2 YNNKEL, per germline (reference sequence).

The V gene is TRBV11-3, the J gene TRBJ2-3; D perhaps matches TRBD1 (5 bases). The CDR3 runs to 14 residues. In germline, CDR1 is SGHNT, CDR2 YENEEA. The V and J ends lost 5 bases and 3 bases respectively, with 12 bases between them. In nucleotides, the CDR3 is TGTGCCAGCAGCCCAACGACAGAAACAGATACGCAGTATTTT. It codes for CASSPTTETDTQYF.

This chain uses TRBV19 with TRBJ2-7; 15 bases map to TRBD2. J gave up 7 bases and V 5 bases, and 6 bases lay outside the gene matches. Germline V gives CDR1 LNHDA, CDR2 SQIVND (reference sequence). CDR3 size: 15 residues. The CDR3: CASSLRTSGGVEQYF. As DNA, the CDR3 is TGTGCCAGTAGTCTCCGGACTAGCGGGGGGGTAGAGCAGTACTTC.

In the case of this clone: Other nucleotide sequences from this sample produce the same CDR3. The rearrangement uses TRBV30 and TRBJ1-3; D possibly corresponds to TRBD1 (6 bases). V lost 0 bases to trimming and J lost 4 bases, with 7 bases between them. This CDR3 region has 13 residues. Germline V gene lookup returns CDR1 GTSNPN and CDR2 SVGIG (reference sequence). The CDR3 here is CAWSVQGGNTIYF. In nucleotides, the CDR3 is TGTGCCTGGAGTGTACAGGGAGGAAACACCATATATTTT.

J is TRBJ1-6 and V is TRBV5-4; TRBD1 matches 7 bases. The CDR3 consists of 17 residues. The germline gives CDR1 SGHNT, CDR2 YYREEE (reference sequence). The V and J ends lost 3 bases and 10 bases, in that order; junction bases with no gene match: 16. The CDR3 nucleotides are TGTGCCAGCAGCTCCCGGGCCCGGACAGGTGCAGGGTCACCCCTCCACTTT. This sequence encodes CASSSRARTGAGSPLHF.

The chain recombines TRBV28 with TRBJ2-1, with 15 bases identical to TRBD2. Germline V gene data show CDR1 as MDHEN and CDR2 as SYDVKM. The V and J ends lost 5 bases and 2 bases, in that order; junction bases with no gene match: 1. This CDR3 contains 16 residues. This CDR3 is CASSGLAGGPYNEQFF. The CDR3 DNA sequence: TGTGCCAGCAGTGGACTAGCGGGGGGGCCCTACAATGAGCAGTTCTTC.

The CDR3, as DNA: TGCAGCGTTGACGGGAGTAACACCGGGGAGCTGTTTTTT. It codes for CSVDGSNTGELFF. The chain links TRBV29-1 to TRBJ2-2; tentative D call: TRBD2 (6 bases). Germline V CDR1 and CDR2: SQVTM, ANQGSEA. There are 13 residues in the CDR3. Trimming cost V 3 bases and J 2 bases, with 7 bases left between them.

This chain uses TRBV24-1 with TRBJ2-1; tentatively, D is TRBD1 (6 bases). The length of the CDR3 is 16 residues. Germline values: CDR1 KGHDR, CDR2 SFDVKD. Trimming stripped 4 bases from V and 0 bases from J, with 12 bases between. The CDR3 here is CATSDSGQPSYNEQFF. CDR3 nucleotides: TGTGCCACCAGTGACTCGGGACAACCCTCCTACAATGAGCAGTTCTTC.

This chain joins TRBV7-2 and TRBJ2-3; D possibly corresponds to TRBD2 (6 bases). Germline V gene lookup returns CDR1 SGHTA and CDR2 FQGNSA. The CDR3 runs to 15 residues. V was trimmed by 1 base and J by 4 bases, leaving 12 bases between them. CDR3 nucleotides: TGTGCCAGCAGCTTAGACAGGACTACCCCAGATACGCAGTATTTT. It encodes CASSLDRTTPDTQYF.

The chain carries TRBV5-1 and TRBJ1-1; D is possibly TRBD1 (6 bases). The CDR3 runs 14 residues. V lost 1 base to trimming and J lost 8 bases, with 15 bases between them. Germline lookup yields CDR1 SGHRS and CDR2 YFSETQ. CDR3 sequence (DNA): TGCGCCAGCAGCTTGATGGCCCCGACAGGCGAAGCTTTCTTT. Translating it yields CASSLMAPTGEAFF.

This rearrangement joins TRBV11-2 to TRBJ2-2; 9 bases are a match to TRBD1. Germline V CDR1 and CDR2: SGHAT, FQNNGV. With 5 bases clipped from V and 5 bases from J, the junction kept 9 bases outside the gene matches. The CDR3 covers 16 residues. The CDR3: CASSPGDRVRTGELFF. As DNA, the CDR3 is TGTGCCAGCAGCCCGGGGGACAGGGTTAGAACCGGGGAGCTGTTTTTT.

The chain is built from TRBV2 and TRBJ1-5; unclear D gene. There are 13 residues in the CDR3. V was shortened by 7 bases and J by 3 bases, with 10 bases between the two germline ends. Germline V gene data show CDR1 as SNHLY and CDR2 as FYNNEI. The DNA for the CDR3 is TGTGCCAGCACCACCCAGTTCAATCAGCCCCAGCATTTT. Protein: CASTTQFNQPQHF.

The rearrangement uses TRBV6-5 and TRBJ1-2, with TRBD1 matching 9 bases. The CDR3 runs 15 residues. V trimming: 6 bases; J trimming: 4 bases; junction bases outside the gene matches: 9. Germline V gene sequence: CDR1 MNHEY, CDR2 SVGAGI. Here the CDR3 DNA reads TGTGCCAGCAGCTCGACAGGGGGGGAGGGCTATGGCTACACCTTC. Translation gives CASSSTGGEGYGYTF.

This chain joins TRBV11-2 and TRBJ2-7; 11 positions match TRBD2. CDR3 length: 15 residues. The germline V gene has CDR1 SGHAT and CDR2 FQNNGV. V dropped 3 bases and J dropped 3; count of bases not matched to a gene: 4. CDR3 sequence reads: CASSFGLAGYYEQYF. CDR3 bases: TGTGCCAGCAGCTTTGGACTAGCGGGTTACTACGAGCAGTACTTC. The full variable domain, in which reference TRBV11-2 and TRBJ2-7 provide the parts outside the CDR3, is EAGVAQSPRYKIIEKRQSVAFWCNPISGHATLYWYQQILGQGPKLLIQFQNNGVVDDSQLPKDRFSAERLKGVDSTLKIQPAKLEDSAVYLCASSFGLAGYYEQYFGPGTRLTVT.

Of note for this clone: Other DNA sequences in the same sample also yield this CDR3. The rearrangement joins TRBV28 to TRBJ2-3; 9 bases match TRBD2. The CDR3 covers 15 residues. V lost 2 bases and J lost 2; bases outside the gene matches: 2. Looked up from germline, CDR1 is MDHEN and CDR2 is SYDVKM. DNA of the CDR3: TGTGCCAGCAGTTTAGCGGGGGGGCCCACAGATACGCAGTATTTT. Its translation is CASSLAGGPTDTQYF.

This chain connects TRBV5-1 to TRBJ2-7; 12 bases map to TRBD2. V was pared by 3 bases and J by 5 bases, with 3 bases of the junction left unmatched. This CDR3 region has 14 residues. Germline CDR1 is SGHRS and CDR2 is YFSETQ. The CDR3 DNA is TGCGCCAGCAGCTCGGGACTAGCGGGCCACGAGCAGTACTTC. This gives the protein CASSSGLAGHEQYF.

The rearrangement uses TRBV5-4 and TRBJ2-1; 7 nucleotides line up with TRBD2. With 4 bases clipped from V and 14 bases from J, the junction kept 9 bases outside the gene matches. The length of the CDR3 is 12 residues. Germline V gene lookup returns CDR1 SGHNT and CDR2 YYREEE (reference sequence). CDR3 loop: CASSPEGRGEFF. DNA for the CDR3: TGTGCCAGCAGCCCAGAGGGACGGGGGGAGTTCTTC.

The chain combines TRBV30 with TRBJ1-4, with D possibly matching TRBD1 (5 bases). V was trimmed by 0 bases and J by 10 bases, leaving 15 bases between them. The CDR3 extends over 14 amino acids. Germline V gene sequence: CDR1 GTSNPN, CDR2 SVGIG (reference sequence). DNA for the CDR3: TGTGCCTGGAGTGTAGAGGCCCAGGGTCTAAAACTGTTTTTT. It encodes CAWSVEAQGLKLFF. Combining the CDR3 with reference TRBV30 and TRBJ1-4 gives the whole variable domain SQTIHQWPATLVQPVGSPLSLECTVEGTSNPNLYWYRQAAGRGLQLLFYSVGIGQISSEVPQNLSASRPQDRQFILSSKKLLLSDSGFYLCAWSVEAQGLKLFFGSGTQLSVL.

V and J are TRBV21-1 and TRBJ2-1; the listed D gene, TRBD2, was not tested against the DNA. TRBV21-1 is annotated as a pseudogene. The CDR3 is made up of 19 amino acids. CDR3 region: CASSKKSGVSWTEYNEQFF. The CDR3 coding sequence is TGTGCCAGCAGCAAAAAATCGGGGGTGTCGTGGACGGAGTACAATGAGCAGTTCTTC.

The chain is built from TRBV6-5 and TRBJ2-7; D might be TRBD1 (6 bases). This CDR3 comprises 14 residues. CDR1 MNHEY and CDR2 SVGAGI come from the germline V gene. V was shortened by 5 bases and J by 3 bases, with 14 bases between the two germline ends. CDR3 nucleotide sequence: TGTGCCAGCAGTCTTCGGGACACTTACTACGAGCAGTACTTC. This gives the protein CASSLRDTYYEQYF.

The chain joins TRBV28 to TRBJ2-5, with D hard to call. This CDR3 comprises 14 residues. Germline V gene lookup returns CDR1 MDHEN and CDR2 SYDVKM. Trimming removed 5 bases at V and 5 bases at J, with 15 bases between. CDR3 in amino acids: CASSRSRLVETQYF. The CDR3 nucleotides read TGTGCCAGCAGTAGGTCACGACTGGTCGAGACCCAGTACTTC.

V is TRBV5-1 and J is TRBJ1-5; 7 bases fit TRBD1. The junction had 7 bases not matched to a gene; V was cut back by 8 bases and J by 5 bases. From germline, CDR1 is SGHRS and CDR2 YFSETQ. The CDR3 extends over 13 amino acids. Here the CDR3 reads CARIPQGDQPQHF. The CDR3 DNA follows: TGCGCCAGAATACCCCAGGGGGATCAGCCCCAGCATTTT.